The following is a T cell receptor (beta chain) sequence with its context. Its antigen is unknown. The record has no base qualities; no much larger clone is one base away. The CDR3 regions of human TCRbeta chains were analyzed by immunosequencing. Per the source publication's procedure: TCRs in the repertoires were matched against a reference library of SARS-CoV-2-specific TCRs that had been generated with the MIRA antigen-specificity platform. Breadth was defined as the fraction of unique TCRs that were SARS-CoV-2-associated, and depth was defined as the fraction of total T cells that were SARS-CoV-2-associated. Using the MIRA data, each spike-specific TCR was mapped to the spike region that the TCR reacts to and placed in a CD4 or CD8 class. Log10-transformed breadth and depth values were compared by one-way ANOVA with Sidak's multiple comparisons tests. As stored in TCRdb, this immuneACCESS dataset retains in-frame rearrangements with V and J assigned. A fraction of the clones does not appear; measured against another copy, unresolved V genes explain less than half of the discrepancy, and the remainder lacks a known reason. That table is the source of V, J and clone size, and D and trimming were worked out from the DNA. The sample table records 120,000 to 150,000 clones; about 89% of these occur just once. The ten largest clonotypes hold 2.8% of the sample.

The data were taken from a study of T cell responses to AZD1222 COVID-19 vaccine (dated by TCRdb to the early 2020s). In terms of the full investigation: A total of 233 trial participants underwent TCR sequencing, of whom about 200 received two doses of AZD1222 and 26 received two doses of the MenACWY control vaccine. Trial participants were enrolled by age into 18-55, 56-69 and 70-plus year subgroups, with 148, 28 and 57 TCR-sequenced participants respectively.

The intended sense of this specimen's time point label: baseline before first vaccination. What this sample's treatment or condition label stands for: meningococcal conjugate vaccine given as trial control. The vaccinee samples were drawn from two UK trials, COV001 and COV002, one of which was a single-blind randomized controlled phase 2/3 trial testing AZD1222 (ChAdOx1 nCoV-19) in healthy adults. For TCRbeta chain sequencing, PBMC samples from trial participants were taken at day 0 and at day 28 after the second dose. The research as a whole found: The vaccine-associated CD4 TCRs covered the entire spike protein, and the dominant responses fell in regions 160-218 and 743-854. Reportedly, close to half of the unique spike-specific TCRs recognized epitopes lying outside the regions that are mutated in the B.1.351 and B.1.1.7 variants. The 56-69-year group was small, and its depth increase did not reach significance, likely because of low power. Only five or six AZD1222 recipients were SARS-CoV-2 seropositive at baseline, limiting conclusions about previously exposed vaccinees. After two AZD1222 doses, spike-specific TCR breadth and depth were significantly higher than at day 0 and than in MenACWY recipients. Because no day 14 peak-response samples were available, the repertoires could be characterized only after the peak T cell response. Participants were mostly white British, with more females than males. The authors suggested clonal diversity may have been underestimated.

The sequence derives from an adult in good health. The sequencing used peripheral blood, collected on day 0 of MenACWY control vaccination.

The nucleotides read TGTGCCAGCAGCCTTGGACGGATGAATTCACCCCTCCACTTT. Its coded protein is CASSLGRMNSPLHF. The sequence joins TRBV5-4 to TRBJ1-6, with no D gene named confidently. Its CDR3 holds 14 amino acids, cysteine through phenylalanine. Only the CDR3 part of the read is kept: 42 bases, read in frame from the first base. Trimming removed 4 bases from V and 7 bases from J, leaving 12 bases between the germline ends. The germline V gene (reference sequence) yields SGHNT for CDR1 and YYREEE for CDR2.